This record covers a single TCR beta chain. This entry belongs to a study of blood T cell repertoires in COVID-19. As for the study in general: Sources were T cells, B-cell-depleted T cells, or PBMCs; the material itself was cDNA or gDNA.

As processed by the authors: Using reference gene primer amplification, nucleated cell counts were estimated. The repertoire was sequenced with immunoSEQ multiplex PCR; TCRdb's copy has only in-frame clones and lacks some. The DNA gave D and trimming, while V, J and clone size come from that table. The sample has fewer than 250,000 clones, approximately 80% seen once. There are 13 residues in the CDR3. The V end was cut by 5 bases, the J end by 8 bases, with 13 bases between. Germline CDR1 and CDR2: SGHTA and FQGTGA. Sequences were obtained from peripheral blood. The sequence was obtained from a man aged 55 to 70 with acute or convalescent COVID-19. This sequence joins TRBV7-3 and TRBJ2-1, with D hard to call. CDR3 loop: CASSPLRGDEQFF. The CDR3 nucleotides read TGTGCCAGCAGCCCCCTTCGCGGCGATGAGCAGTTCTTC.